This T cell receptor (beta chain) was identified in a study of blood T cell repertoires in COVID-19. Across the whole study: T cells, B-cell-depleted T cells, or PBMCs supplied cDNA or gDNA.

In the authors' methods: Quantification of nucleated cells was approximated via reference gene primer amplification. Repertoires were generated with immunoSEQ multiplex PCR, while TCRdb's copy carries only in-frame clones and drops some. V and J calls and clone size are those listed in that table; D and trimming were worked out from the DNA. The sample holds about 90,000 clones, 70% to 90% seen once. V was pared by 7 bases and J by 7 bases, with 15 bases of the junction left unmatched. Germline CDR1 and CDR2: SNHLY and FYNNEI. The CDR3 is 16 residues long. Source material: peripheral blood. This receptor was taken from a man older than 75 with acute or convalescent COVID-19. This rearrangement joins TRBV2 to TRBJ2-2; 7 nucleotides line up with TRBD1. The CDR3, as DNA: TGTGCCAGCACCCCAGAGGGGACAGACTATGTCGGGGAGCTGTTTTTT. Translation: CASTPEGTDYVGELFF.